This record concerns one TCR beta chain sequence. Its antigen is unknown. The data were taken from a study of cytomegalovirus exposure and HLA in healthy donors. Whole-study findings and limits: Sequences of the TCR beta chain were said to predict the HLA-A and HLA-B alleles of most subjects accurately. Cytomegalovirus-associated status was assigned to some 180 TCR beta chains.

Vbeta (60) and Jbeta (13) primers were used in the PCR. Using immunoSEQ multiplex PCR, the repertoire was profiled, and TCRdb retains in-frame clones only, with some absent. The sample lists 150,000 to 170,000 clones, under 80% occurring once. Between the trimmed V and J ends, which lost 5 bases and 5 bases, there was a span of 14 bases. Germline CDR1 is SNHLY and CDR2 is FYNNEI. The CDR3 has 14 residues. This rearrangement joins TRBV2 to TRBJ2-3; TRBD1 is a possible D gene (6 bases). The receptor comes from a man aged 30 to 45 in good health and CMV-seronegative. Sequencing was carried out using PBMCs. The CDR3 spells CASSWGPAGDTQYF. CDR3 sequence (DNA): TGTGCCAGCAGTTGGGGGCCCGCGGGAGATACGCAGTATTTT. Variable domain in full (rest from reference TRBV2 and TRBJ2-3): EPEVTQTPSHQVTQMGQEVILRCVPISNHLYFYWYRQILGQKVEFLVSFYNNEISEKSEIFDDQFSVERPDGSNFTLKIRSTKLEDSAMYFCASSWGPAGDTQYFGPGTRLTVL.